Below are 8 T cell receptor beta chains sequenced from a single sample in a study of T cell changes during pregnancy in multiple sclerosis. The protocol was immunoSEQ multiplex PCR, while the TCRdb copy is restricted to in-frame clones and leaves out a portion. This sample has tens of thousands of clones, with 75% to 95% found just once. Sequencing was performed on CD4+ T cells from peripheral blood mononuclear cells, taken in the second trimester of pregnancy. These receptors all stem from a female donor with multiple sclerosis, enrolled in a pregnancy study.

The rearrangement links TRBV29-1 to TRBJ2-3; 8 bases agree with TRBD2. The germline V gene has CDR1 SQVTM and CDR2 ANQGSEA. The CDR3 extends over 13 amino acids. V shed 4 bases and J 0 bases; nucleotides not matched to a gene: 0. The CDR3 coding sequence is TGCAGCGTTGCTAGCGGGAGCACAGATACGCAGTATTTT. Protein sequence: CSVASGSTDTQYF.

The chain has TRBV29-1 and TRBJ1-2, with a possible D match to TRBD1 (5 bases). This CDR3 contains 12 residues. In germline, CDR1 is SQVTM, CDR2 ANQGSEA. Deletions cut 6 bases from V and 4 bases from J, with 12 bases between. CDR3 residues: CSVYGHLYGYTF. The CDR3 DNA reads as TGCAGCGTCTACGGACACCTCTATGGCTACACCTTC.

In this sample, this clone turned up a few times. The chain has TRBV30 and TRBJ1-6; 9 nucleotides agree with TRBD1. J was trimmed by 2 bases and V by 8 bases; bases with no gene match: 7. CDR3 length: 15 amino acids. Germline V CDR1 and CDR2: GTSNPN, SVGIG (reference sequence). The CDR3 bases are TGTGCCGTACGACAGGGGGAGGCCTATAATTCACCCCTCCACTTT. Protein: CAVRQGEAYNSPLHF.

This chain connects TRBV28 to TRBJ2-7; weak D call: TRBD1 (6 bases). The CDR3 is 14 residues long. Per the germline V gene, CDR1 is MDHEN and CDR2 is SYDVKM. V was cut by 3 bases and J by 0 bases, with 9 bases left in between. The CDR3: CASSLPGASYEQYF. The CDR3 DNA is TGTGCCAGCAGTTTGCCAGGGGCCTCCTACGAGCAGTACTTC. Combining the CDR3 with reference TRBV28 and TRBJ2-7 gives the whole variable domain DVKVTQSSRYLVKRTGEKVFLECVQDMDHENMFWYRQDPGLGLRLIYFSYDVKMKEKGDIPEGYSVSREKKERFSLILESASTNQTSMYLCASSLPGASYEQYFGPGTRLTVT.

This clone occurred a few times. Here the CDR3 DNA reads TGTGCCAGCAGCATCGACGAACTAGCGGGGGGCACAGATACGCAGTATTTT. Translating it yields CASSIDELAGGTDTQYF. V usage is TRBV13 and J usage is TRBJ2-3; 11 bases align to TRBD2. Looked up from germline, CDR1 is PRHDT and CDR2 is FYEKMQ (reference sequence). V lost 5 bases and J lost 1; bases outside the gene matches: 8. CDR3 length: 17 residues.

The V and J genes are TRBV7-2 and TRBJ2-5; the D is unclear. V lost 10 bases and J lost 2, with 5 bases in between. This CDR3 comprises 10 residues. Germline V lookup: CDR1 SGHTA, CDR2 FQGNSA. The CDR3 spells CATRQETQYF. For the CDR3, the DNA is TGTGCCACCCGTCAAGAGACCCAGTACTTC.

This chain uses TRBV19 with TRBJ1-4; 9 bases align to TRBD1. This CDR3 spans 15 amino acids. Germline V gene lookup returns CDR1 LNHDA and CDR2 SQIVND (reference sequence). Trimming cost V 5 bases and J 5 bases; bases outside gene matches: 6. The CDR3 region is CASSFVGQGNEKLFF. The CDR3 region has the DNA TGTGCCAGTAGTTTCGTCGGACAGGGGAATGAAAAACTGTTTTTT.

CDR3 region: CASSPGNTGQGTEAFF. CDR3 nucleotides: TGTGCCAGCAGCCCGGGGAACACCGGACAGGGCACTGAAGCTTTCTTT. The rearrangement uses TRBV5-6 and TRBJ1-1; 8 nucleotides match TRBD1. CDR3 size: 16 residues. In germline, CDR1 is SGHDT, CDR2 YYEEEE. The V segment lost 4 bases and the J segment 4 bases; nucleotides outside the gene matches: 12.